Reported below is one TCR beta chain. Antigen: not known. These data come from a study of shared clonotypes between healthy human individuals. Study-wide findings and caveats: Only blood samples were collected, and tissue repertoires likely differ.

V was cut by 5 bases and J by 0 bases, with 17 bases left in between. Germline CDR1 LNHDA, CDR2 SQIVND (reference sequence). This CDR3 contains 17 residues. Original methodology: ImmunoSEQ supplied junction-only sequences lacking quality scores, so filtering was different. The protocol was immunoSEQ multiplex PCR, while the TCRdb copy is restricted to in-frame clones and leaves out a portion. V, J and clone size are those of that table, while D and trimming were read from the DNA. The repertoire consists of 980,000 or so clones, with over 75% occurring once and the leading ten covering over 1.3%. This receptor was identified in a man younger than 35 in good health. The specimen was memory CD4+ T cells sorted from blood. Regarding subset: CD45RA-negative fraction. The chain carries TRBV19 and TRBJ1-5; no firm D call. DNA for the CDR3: TGTGCCAGTAGTGGGGTGTTGGGTGTTTATAGCAATCAGCCCCAGCATTTT. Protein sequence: CASSGVLGVYSNQPQHF. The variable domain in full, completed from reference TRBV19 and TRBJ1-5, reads DGGITQSPKYLFRKEGQNVTLSCEQNLNHDAMYWYRQDPGQGLRLIYYSQIVNDFQKGDIAEGYSVSREKKESFPLTVTSAQKNPTAFYLCASSGVLGVYSNQPQHFGDGTRLSIL.